In this sample, the clone carrying this T cell receptor (beta chain) turned up a few times. Its target is not known. This sample was included in a study of CD8 T cells in ankylosing spondylitis. Findings and caveats of the study: Blood of patients with ankylosing spondylitis appeared to be characterized by a TCR beta motif of eight highly homologous variants. Reported data indicate significant enrichment of disease-linked clones within matched ankylosing spondylitis synovial fluid.

Construction of TCR beta libraries was performed using quantitative 5'-RACE with molecular barcodes. TCRdb ran MiXCR on the 5' RACE reads and lists one entry per CDR3 protein. The sample lists about 800,000 distinct CDR3 sequences; 12% were seen once. The sequence came from a male donor with ankylosing spondylitis. The specimen sequenced was blood, either unsorted or a sorted T cell fraction (not recorded which).

The CDR3 bases are TGCAGTGCTAGACTCGCGGGGGGGACTCACACCGGGGAGCTGTTTTTT. The encoded protein is CSARLAGGTHTGELFF. The chain carries TRBV20-1 and TRBJ2-2; TRBD2 agrees at 9 bases. CDR3 length: 16 residues. Germline lookup yields CDR1 DFQATT and CDR2 SNEGSKA (reference sequence). The V gene end was trimmed by 2 bases and the J gene end by 3 bases; junction bases not matched to a gene: 7.